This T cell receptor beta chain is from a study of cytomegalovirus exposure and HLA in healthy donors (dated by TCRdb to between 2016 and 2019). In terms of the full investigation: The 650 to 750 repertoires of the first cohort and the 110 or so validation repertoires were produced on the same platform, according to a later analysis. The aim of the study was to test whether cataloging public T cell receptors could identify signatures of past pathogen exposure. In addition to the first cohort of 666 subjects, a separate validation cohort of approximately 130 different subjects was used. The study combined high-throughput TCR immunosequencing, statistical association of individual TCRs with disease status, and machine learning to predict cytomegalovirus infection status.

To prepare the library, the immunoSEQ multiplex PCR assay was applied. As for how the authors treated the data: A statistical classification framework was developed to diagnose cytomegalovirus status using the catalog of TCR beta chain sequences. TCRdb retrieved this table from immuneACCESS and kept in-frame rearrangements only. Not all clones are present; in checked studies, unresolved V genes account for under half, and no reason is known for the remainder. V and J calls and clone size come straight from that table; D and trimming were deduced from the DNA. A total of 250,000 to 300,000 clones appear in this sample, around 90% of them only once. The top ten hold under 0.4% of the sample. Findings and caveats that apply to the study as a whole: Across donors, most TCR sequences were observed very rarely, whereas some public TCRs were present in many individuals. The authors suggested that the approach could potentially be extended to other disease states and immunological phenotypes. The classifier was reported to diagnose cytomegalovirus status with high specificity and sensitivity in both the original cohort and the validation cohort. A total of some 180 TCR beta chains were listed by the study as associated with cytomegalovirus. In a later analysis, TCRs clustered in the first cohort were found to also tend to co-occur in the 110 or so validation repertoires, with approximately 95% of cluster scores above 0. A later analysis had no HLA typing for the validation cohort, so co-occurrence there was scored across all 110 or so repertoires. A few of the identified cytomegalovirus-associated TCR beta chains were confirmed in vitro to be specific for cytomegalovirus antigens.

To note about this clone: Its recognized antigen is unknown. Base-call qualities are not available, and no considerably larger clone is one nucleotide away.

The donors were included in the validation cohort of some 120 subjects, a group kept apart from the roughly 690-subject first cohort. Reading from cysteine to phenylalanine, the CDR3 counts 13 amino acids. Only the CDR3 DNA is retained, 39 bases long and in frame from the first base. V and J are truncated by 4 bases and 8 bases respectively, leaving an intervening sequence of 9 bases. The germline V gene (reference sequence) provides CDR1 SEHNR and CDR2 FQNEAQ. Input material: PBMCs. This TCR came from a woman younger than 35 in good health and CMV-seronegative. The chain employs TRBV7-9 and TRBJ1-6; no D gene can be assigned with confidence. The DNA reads TGTGCCAGCAGCTCCGAACAGCATTCACCCCTCCACTTT. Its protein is CASSSEQHSPLHF.